Listed here is a single T cell receptor (beta chain). Its target is unknown. The investigators reverse transcribed all of the isolated RNA, so they sequenced expressed TCRB transcripts. This table comes from immunoSEQ multiplex PCR, and its TCRdb copy is limited to in-frame clones, with some not included. The sample holds hundreds of thousands of clones, 25% to 35% seen once. V dropped 3 bases and J dropped 2 bases, with 8 bases sitting between them. CDR3 length: 13 amino acids. Germline CDR1 GTSNPN, CDR2 SVGIG (reference sequence). The data were obtained in a study of beta chain features in type 1 diabetes. Markers CD45RO/CCR7/CD25/CD127/CD95/CD27 served to sort CD4+ naive, central memory, regulatory and stem cell-like memory cells. Study observations and caveats: Cells with high TCR expression could be over-represented by cDNA sequencing. Junctions at VDJ sites from type 1 diabetes patients had fewer insertions and more deletions.

The sequenced sample was naive CD4+ T cells from blood. This rearrangement joins TRBV30 to TRBJ2-1, with D uncertain. The source of this sequence is a man between 18 and 29 years old in good health. The CDR3 loop reads CAWRASTYNEQFF. CDR3 nucleotides: TGTGCCTGGAGAGCCAGTACCTACAATGAGCAGTTCTTC.